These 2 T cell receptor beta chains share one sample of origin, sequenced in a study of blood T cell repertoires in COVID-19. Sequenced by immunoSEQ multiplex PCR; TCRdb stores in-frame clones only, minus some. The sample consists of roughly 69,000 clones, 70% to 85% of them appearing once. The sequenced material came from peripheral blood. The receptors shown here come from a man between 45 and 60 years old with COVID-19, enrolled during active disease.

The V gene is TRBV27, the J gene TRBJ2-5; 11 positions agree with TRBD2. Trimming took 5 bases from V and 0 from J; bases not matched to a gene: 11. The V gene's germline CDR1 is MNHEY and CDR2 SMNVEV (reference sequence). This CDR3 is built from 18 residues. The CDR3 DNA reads TGTGCCAGCAGTCCCCTCGGACTAGCGGGTGAAGACCAAGAGACCCAGTACTTC. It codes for CASSPLGLAGEDQETQYF.

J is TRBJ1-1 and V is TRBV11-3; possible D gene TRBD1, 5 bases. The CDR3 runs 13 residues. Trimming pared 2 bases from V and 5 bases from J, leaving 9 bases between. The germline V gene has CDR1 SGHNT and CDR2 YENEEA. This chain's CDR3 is CASSLQGGTEAFF. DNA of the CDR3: TGTGCCAGCAGCTTACAGGGTGGGACTGAAGCTTTCTTT.